Included here is one T cell receptor beta chain sequence, with context. What it recognizes is unknown. This entry comes from a study of type 1 regulatory T cells. Study in general: An in vitro protocol generated T-allo10, a Tr1-enriched, alloantigen-specific CD4 T cell product.

This CDR3 has 13 residues. Trimming took off 1 base at V and 10 bases at J, with 11 bases between the two ends. Per germline, CDR1 DFQATT and CDR2 SNEGSKA (reference sequence). T-allo10 cells from the graft donor were described as anergic, host-alloantigen-specific, and alloantigen-specific suppressors. TCRdb processed the reads anew with MiXCR; each CDR3 protein has one entry. The top ten hold about 7.3% of the sample, which has around 62,000 distinct CDR3 sequences, roughly 60% seen once. The specimen was cultured T cells, either the whole culture or a sorted T cell fraction (not recorded which). Regarding subset: Tr1-enriched cell product generated in vitro against host alloantigens. The rearrangement links TRBV20-1 to TRBJ1-6, with D possibly matching TRBD1 (5 bases). This TCR was sampled from a human donor in good health. Written as DNA, the CDR3 is TGCAGTGCTAGAGCTAACAGGAACTCACCCCTCCACTTT. It is translated as CSARANRNSPLHF.